Included here is one T cell receptor (beta chain) sequence, with context. What it recognizes is unknown. These data belong to a study of T-cell reconstitution after alpha-beta-depleted transplantation in children. Unique molecular identifiers were incorporated into the prepared TCRbeta library. TCRdb ran MiXCR on the PCR reads and lists one entry per CDR3 protein. The profile shows about 440,000 distinct CDR3 sequences, 43% of them singletons. Overall study findings and caveats: By about two months after transplant, alpha-beta T cells reportedly arose from several hundred graft clones that had expanded. Diversity and T-cell counts at one year after transplant derived mostly from new T cells. Some patients owed their high day-60 TCRbeta diversity to surviving recipient T cells and thymic progenitors.

The TCR was taken from a girl aged 2-9 years with aplastic anemia, due to receive a stem cell transplant. Material: PBMCs, obtained before TCRalphabeta/CD19-depleted stem cell transplant.

CDR3 DNA sequence: TGTGCCAGCAGTTACTCGATCCCGGCGCTAGATGAGGAGACCCAGTACTTC. Protein product: CASSYSIPALDEETQYF. The gene calls are TRBV6-5 and TRBJ2-5, with D hard to call. This CDR3 contains 17 residues. Trimming pared 0 bases from V and 5 bases from J, leaving 19 bases between. Per germline, CDR1 MNHEY and CDR2 SVGAGI.